These T cell receptor beta chains were read from a single sample in a study of cytomegalovirus exposure and HLA in healthy donors. TCRdb's table, derived via immunoSEQ multiplex PCR, lists solely in-frame clones and lacks some. The table shows about 14,000 clones, with about 64% occurring only once. Sequencing was carried out using PBMCs. Receptors were obtained from a woman between 50 and 59 years old in good health and CMV-seropositive. Both conserved end residues are part of each CDR3. The D gene is left open where the match is weak. Size is stated for part of the rows, as once, few or many counts, or as a class when the clone is expanded.

j_call d_call clone_size v_call cdr3_aa cdr3_nt
TRBJ1-5 . few TRBV28 CASSFRGAGQPQHF TGTGCCAGCAGTTTCCGGGGGGCAGGACAGCCCCAGCATTTT
TRBJ2-2 . few TRBV6-5 CASMTRGGDTGELFF TGTGCCAGCATGACAAGGGGTGGGGACACCGGGGAGCTGTTTTTT
TRBJ1-2 . . TRBV9 CASSVYPGEGYTF TGTGCCAGCAGCGTCTATCCCGGGGAGGGCTACACCTTC
TRBJ2-5 . once TRBV10-3 CAISPGGTRETQYF TGTGCCATCAGCCCAGGGGGGACAAGAGAGACCCAGTACTTC
TRBJ2-3 . . TRBV5-6 CASSLGSRTQYF TGTGCCAGCAGCTTGGGTTCTCGTACGCAGTATTTT
TRBJ1-2 TRBD1 . TRBV10-3 CAISESRQGGSGYTF TGTGCCATCAGTGAGTCACGGCAGGGGGGAAGTGGCTACACCTTC
TRBJ2-7 TRBD2 . TRBV27 CASSLSGRREQYF TGTGCCAGCAGTCTTAGCGGGAGAAGGGAGCAGTACTTC
TRBJ2-7 . . TRBV27 CASRGGTEQYF TGTGCCTCCCGGGGCGGGACCGAGCAGTACTTC
TRBJ2-1 TRBD2 once TRBV29-1 CSVEDRASGRNEQFF TGCAGCGTTGAAGATCGGGCTAGCGGGAGAAATGAGCAGTTCTTC
TRBJ2-7 TRBD2 . TRBV29-1 CSGGTGGSYEQYF TGCAGCGGAGGGACGGGGGGCTCCTACGAGCAGTACTTC
TRBJ2-1 . few TRBV10-3 CAPTRWVTVNEQFF TGTGCCCCCACCAGGTGGGTGACGGTCAATGAGCAGTTCTTC
TRBJ1-2 . . TRBV4-3 CASSQDTGKYYGYTF TGCGCCAGCAGCCAAGATACAGGGAAGTACTATGGCTACACCTTC
TRBJ1-1 TRBD1 . TRBV6-1 CASSFKWDSEAFF TGTGCCAGCAGCTTCAAGTGGGACAGTGAAGCTTTCTTT
TRBJ2-7 TRBD1 once TRBV4-3 CASSQERTGYAEQYF TGCGCCAGCAGCCAAGAACGGACAGGGTATGCCGAGCAGTACTTC
TRBJ2-5 . . TRBV6-1 CASRGSGRETQYF TGTGCCAGCAGGGGTTCAGGGAGGGAGACCCAGTACTTC
TRBJ1-1 . . TRBV9 CASSVGAANTEAFF TGTGCCAGCAGCGTAGGGGCTGCGAACACTGAAGCTTTCTTT
TRBJ1-2 . . TRBV6-1 CASSDWRGRDYGYTF TGTGCCAGCAGTGATTGGAGGGGACGGGACTATGGCTACACCTTC
TRBJ1-1 . . TRBV13 CASSRDTGNTEAFF TGTGCCAGCAGCAGGGACACAGGGAACACTGAAGCTTTCTTT
TRBJ2-5 . . TRBV5-1 CASSSGDQETQYF TGCGCCAGCAGCTCAGGGGACCAAGAGACCCAGTACTTC
TRBJ2-7 TRBD2 . TRBV13 CASSSRLAGEYEQYF TGTGCCAGCAGCTCGAGACTAGCGGGAGAGTACGAGCAGTACTTC
TRBJ1-2 . . TRBV29-1 CSVTGGGYGYTF TGCAGCGTTACGGGGGGCGGCTATGGCTACACCTTC
TRBJ2-7 . . TRBV30 CAWSPGFYEQYF TGTGCCTGGAGTCCAGGGTTCTACGAGCAGTACTTC
TRBJ2-5 . few TRBV4-3 CASSQDGVIRETQYF TGCGCCAGCAGCCAAGATGGAGTGATTAGGGAGACCCAGTACTTC